These 26 T cell receptor beta chains were all obtained from the same sample, sequenced in a study of blood T cell repertoires in COVID-19. Sequenced by immunoSEQ multiplex PCR; TCRdb stores in-frame clones only, minus some. This table has fewer than 60,000 clones, roughly four fifths appearing once. Sequencing was carried out using peripheral blood. The receptors originated from a man in his sixties with COVID-19, enrolled during active disease.

The V call is TRBV25-1, the J call TRBJ1-2; no definite D call. This CDR3 has 16 amino acids. V was pared by 6 bases and J by 4 bases, with 21 bases between. From germline, CDR1 is MGHDK and CDR2 SYGVNS. In DNA, the CDR3 is TGTGCCAGCAGCGGGGTCCCAGACGGGAATTTCTATGGCTACACCTTC. The encoded protein is CASSGVPDGNFYGYTF.

The genes are TRBV5-1 and TRBJ2-2, with D possibly TRBD1 on 6 matching bases. V dropped 3 bases and J dropped 4 bases, with 10 bases sitting between them. Germline values: CDR1 SGHRS, CDR2 YFSETQ. The length of the CDR3 is 14 residues. The CDR3 sequence: CASSWTVSTGELFF. CDR3 sequence (DNA): TGCGCCAGCAGCTGGACAGTGAGCACCGGGGAGCTGTTTTTT.

V is TRBV9 and J is TRBJ1-1; weak D call: TRBD1 (6 bases). Deletions cut 4 bases from V and 1 base from J, with 8 bases between. Germline V gives CDR1 SGDLS, CDR2 YYNGEE. This CDR3 spans 13 amino acids. The CDR3 protein is CASSWGQNTEAFF. CDR3 coding DNA: TGTGCCAGCAGCTGGGGGCAGAACACTGAAGCTTTCTTT. The full variable domain, completed using reference TRBV9 and TRBJ1-1, is DSGVTQTPKHLITATGQRVTLRCSPRSGDLSVYWYQQSLDQGLQFLIQYYNGEERAKGNILERFSAQQFPDLHSELNLSSLELGDSALYFCASSWGQNTEAFFGQGTRLTVV.

V gene TRBV29-1 combines with J gene TRBJ2-7; 8 bases map to TRBD1. Germline V gene data show CDR1 as SQVTM and CDR2 as ANQGSEA. V was pared by 8 bases and J by 6 bases, with 9 bases of the junction left unmatched. The CDR3 runs 12 residues. The CDR3 sequence: CSTRTGLAEQYF. CDR3 sequence (DNA): TGCAGCACCCGGACAGGGCTGGCCGAGCAGTACTTC.

The chain carries TRBV6-6 and TRBJ1-5; the D is unclear. V lost 0 bases, J lost 3 bases, and 6 bases lay in between. The CDR3 contains 14 residues. Per the germline V gene, CDR1 is MNHNY and CDR2 is SVGAGI (reference sequence). CDR3: CASSYSGFNQPQHF. The DNA of the CDR3 is TGTGCCAGCAGTTACTCGGGCTTCAATCAGCCCCAGCATTTT.

The CDR3 DNA sequence: TGTGCCAGCACCTCTTCTAACTATGGCTACACCTTC. As protein: CASTSSNYGYTF. V and J are TRBV7-2 and TRBJ1-2; D unresolved. Trimming took off 7 bases at V and 0 bases at J, with 6 bases between the two ends. In germline, CDR1 is SGHTA, CDR2 FQGNSA. CDR3 length equals 12 residues.

The chain uses TRBV5-4 and TRBJ2-5, with TRBD1 matching over 9 bases. In germline, CDR1 is SGHNT, CDR2 YYREEE (reference sequence). CDR3 size: 15 residues. V trimming: 4 bases; J trimming: 2 bases; junction bases outside the gene matches: 6. The CDR3 protein is CASSGQGKEQETQYF. The CDR3, as DNA: TGTGCCAGCAGCGGACAGGGGAAGGAGCAAGAGACCCAGTACTTC.

The V gene is TRBV7-3, the J gene TRBJ2-1, with a weak D call TRBD1 (5 bases). V lost 3 bases and J 1 base, leaving 10 bases between the germline ends. CDR1 and CDR2 from the germline V gene are SGHTA and FQGTGA. The CDR3 runs 15 residues. The CDR3 DNA reads as TGTGCCAGCAGCTTGTTTCAGGGATCCTACAATGAGCAGTTCTTC. Translating gives CASSLFQGSYNEQFF.

Only one count was recorded for this clone. V usage is TRBV18 and J usage is TRBJ1-2; 8 bases align to TRBD1. After removal of 5 bases from V and 6 bases from J, the junction contained 8 bases not matched to a gene. The CDR3 consists of 14 residues. Germline V gene data show CDR1 as KGHSH and CDR2 as LQKENI. CDR3 sequence (DNA): TGTGCCAGCTCATCTGACAGGGGAAATGATGGCTACACCTTC. This sequence encodes CASSSDRGNDGYTF.

The CDR3 sequence: CAIKSSDRAYNEQFF. The CDR3 DNA sequence: TGTGCCATCAAATCATCGGACAGGGCCTACAATGAGCAGTTCTTC. V gene TRBV10-3 combines with J gene TRBJ2-1; 8 bases are shared with TRBD1. CDR3 size: 15 residues. The germline CDR1 and CDR2 sequences are ENHRY and SYGVKD. Germline trimming cut 7 bases from V and 2 bases from J; bases unmatched to any gene: 7.

The chain has TRBV5-4 and TRBJ1-5, with 9 bases lining up with TRBD1. CDR1 is SGHNT and CDR2 is YYREEE in the germline V gene (reference sequence). The V segment lost 2 bases and the J segment 0 bases; nucleotides outside the gene matches: 9. The CDR3 has 18 amino acids. CDR3 nucleotides: TGTGCCAGCAGCTTAACCCCGGGACAGGGATATAGCAATCAGCCCCAGCATTTT. Its translation is CASSLTPGQGYSNQPQHF.

V usage is TRBV11-2 and J usage is TRBJ2-3; D is ambiguous. The CDR3 sequence is 13 residues long. CDR1 and CDR2 (germline): SGHAT, FQNNGV. The V end lost 2 bases, the J end lost 4 bases, and 7 bases lay between the germline ends. This CDR3 is CASSLIPADTQYF. In nucleotides, the CDR3 is TGTGCCAGCAGCTTAATTCCAGCAGATACGCAGTATTTT.

V and J are TRBV7-6 and TRBJ2-5; TRBD2 matches 13 bases. The CDR3 length is 16 residues. Per the germline V gene, CDR1 is SGHVS and CDR2 is FNYEAQ. Losses at the gene ends were 4 bases for V and 10 bases for J; bases not matched to a gene: 12. The CDR3 is CASSSRGTSGTRGQYF. The CDR3 region has the DNA TGTGCCAGCAGCTCCCGAGGGACTAGCGGGACCCGGGGCCAGTACTTC.

The genes are TRBV6-2 or TRBV6-3 and TRBJ2-5; D is perhaps TRBD2 (6 bases). Germline V gene sequence: CDR1 MNHEY, CDR2 SVGEGT. With 5 bases removed from V and 10 bases from J, the gap between germline ends came to 23 bases. The CDR3 is 15 residues long. The CDR3 spells CASSRYGGSGEFQYF. CDR3 nucleotide sequence: TGTGCCAGCAGTAGATACGGTGGTTCGGGGGAGTTCCAGTACTTC.

The chain links TRBV5-1 to TRBJ1-6, with D perhaps matching TRBD1 (6 bases). Trimming took 4 bases from V and 6 from J, leaving 17 bases between them. This CDR3 has 16 residues. Germline CDR1 SGHRS, CDR2 YFSETQ. The CDR3 DNA is TGCGCCAGCAGCCCCGGTCAGGGCAGGGGTAATTCACCCCTCCACTTT. As protein: CASSPGQGRGNSPLHF.

This clone was seen more than once but under ten times. This sequence joins TRBV6-6 and TRBJ1-2; tentative D call: TRBD1 (5 bases). CDR3 length: 13 residues. CDR1 is MNHNY and CDR2 is SVGAGI in the germline V gene (reference sequence). Between the trimmed V and J ends, which lost 4 bases and 6 bases, there was a span of 12 bases. The CDR3 here is CASSSAGDNGYTF. The CDR3 DNA sequence: TGTGCCAGCAGTTCAGCGGGGGATAATGGCTACACCTTC.

This clone has just one count. The chain links TRBV7-9 to TRBJ2-5; D perhaps matches TRBD2 (6 bases). This CDR3 is 16 amino acids long. The ends were cut back, 9 bases at V and 5 bases at J, with 25 bases in the middle. Germline V gives CDR1 SEHNR, CDR2 FQNEAQ (reference sequence). The CDR3 nucleotides are TGTGCCAGGGGGGGACCTAGCGTTCCCCGGGGGGAGACCCAGTACTTC. Translated, it gives CARGGPSVPRGETQYF.

V and J are TRBV3-1 (or the pseudogene TRBV3-2) and TRBJ2-2, with 8 bases matching TRBD2. The length of the CDR3 is 14 residues. Per germline, CDR1 LGHDT and CDR2 YNNKEL (reference sequence). The ends lost 7 bases at V and 1 base at J; junction bases unmatched: 2. The CDR3 region has the DNA TGTGCCAGCAAAGGGACTAGGAACACCGGGGAGCTGTTTTTT. Protein: CASKGTRNTGELFF.

The V and J genes are TRBV25-1 and TRBJ1-6; TRBD1 matches 7 bases. Per germline, CDR1 MGHDK and CDR2 SYGVNS. There are 15 residues in the CDR3. V lost 2 bases, J lost 4 bases, and 2 bases stayed unmatched. The chain's CDR3 is CASSEQGVYNSPLHF. The CDR3 DNA is TGTGCCAGCAGTGAACAGGGGGTGTATAATTCACCCCTCCACTTT.

The DNA for the CDR3 is TGCGCCAGCAGCTTAGCAGGGACTGGGGCCAACGTCCTGACTTTC. Translation: CASSLAGTGANVLTF. The rearrangement links TRBV5-1 to TRBJ2-6, with a weak D call TRBD1 (5 bases). Germline lookup yields CDR1 SGHRS and CDR2 YFSETQ. This CDR3 region has 15 residues. Trimming removed 2 bases from V and 2 bases from J, with 8 bases in between.

The rearrangement links TRBV7-9 to TRBJ2-7; D is unresolved. Germline V CDR1 and CDR2: SEHNR, FQNEAQ (reference sequence). The CDR3 extends over 14 amino acids. V was pared by 0 bases and J by 0 bases, with 6 bases between. The CDR3 is CASSLALSSYEQYF. Written as DNA, the CDR3 is TGTGCCAGCAGCTTAGCGCTGAGCTCCTACGAGCAGTACTTC.

This chain links TRBV6-4 with TRBJ2-3; unclear D gene. The germline gives CDR1 MRHNA, CDR2 SNTAGT. Trimming shortened V by 2 bases and J by 0 bases, and 9 bases separated the two germline ends. CDR3 length equals 15 residues. As DNA, the CDR3 is TGTGCCAGCAGTGACACCCATAGAAGCACAGATACGCAGTATTTT. Amino acid sequence: CASSDTHRSTDTQYF.

The chain has TRBV2 and TRBJ2-7; D is uncertain. The V and J ends lost 6 bases and 0 bases respectively, with 15 bases between them. Germline V gene data show CDR1 as SNHLY and CDR2 as FYNNEI. The CDR3 is made up of 15 amino acids. For the CDR3, the DNA is TGTGCCAGCAGGGTGGAGAGTTTAAGCTCCTACGAGCAGTACTTC. As protein: CASRVESLSSYEQYF.

V is TRBV19 and J is TRBJ1-3; TRBD1 matches at 7 bases. CDR3 length: 21 amino acids. V shed 1 base and J 0 bases; nucleotides not matched to a gene: 18. Per germline, CDR1 LNHDA and CDR2 SQIVND (reference sequence). For the CDR3, the DNA is TGTGCCAGTAGTATAGCTAGACAGGGCGACCGCGGCCTCTACTCTGGAAACACCATATATTTT. Translation: CASSIARQGDRGLYSGNTIYF.

The chain is built from TRBV3-1 (or the pseudogene TRBV3-2) and TRBJ1-2, with D perhaps matching TRBD1 (5 bases). Between the trimmed V and J ends, which lost 0 bases and 0 bases, there was a span of 8 bases. Germline CDR1 and CDR2: LGHDT and YNNKEL (reference sequence). The CDR3 is made up of 15 amino acids. In DNA, the CDR3 is TGTGCCAGCAGCCAAGATTGGACAACTAACTATGGCTACACCTTC. Translating it yields CASSQDWTTNYGYTF.

The chain carries TRBV7-2 and TRBJ2-7, with D unresolved. The length of the CDR3 is 13 residues. Germline V lookup: CDR1 SGHTA, CDR2 FQGNSA. Trimming took 5 bases from V and 0 from J, leaving 8 bases between them. The CDR3 nucleotides read TGTGCCAGCAGCCTGACATACTCCTACGAGCAGTACTTC. Its protein is CASSLTYSYEQYF.